The 17 T cell receptor beta chains presented below share a single source sample, sequenced in a study of shared clonotypes between healthy human individuals. The protocol was immunoSEQ multiplex PCR, while the TCRdb copy is restricted to in-frame clones and leaves out a portion. Here the sample spans about 1 million clones, around 74% being singletons. Sequencing was carried out using memory CD4+ T cells sorted from blood. Subset denoted: CD45RA-negative fraction. The receptors originated from a man between 18 and 35 years old in good health.

The chain couples TRBV5-1 to TRBJ2-3; TRBD1 matches at 8 bases. V lost 0 bases and J lost 3; bases outside the gene matches: 6. The length of the CDR3 is 16 residues. Germline V gene data show CDR1 as SGHRS and CDR2 as YFSETQ. The CDR3 region is CASSLVTGAGTDTQYF. For the CDR3, the DNA is TGCGCCAGCAGCTTGGTGACAGGGGCAGGAACAGATACGCAGTATTTT.

As for this clone: This sample also contains other DNA sequences that code for the same CDR3. V is TRBV5-1 and J is TRBJ2-7; TRBD1 matches 8 bases. Germline V gives CDR1 SGHRS, CDR2 YFSETQ. The CDR3 runs to 13 residues. Trimming removed 4 bases from V and 5 bases from J; junction bases left unmatched: 5. The CDR3 DNA reads as TGCGCCAGCAGCCTGACAGGGGCCGACGAGCAGTACTTC. Its protein is CASSLTGADEQYF.

V gene TRBV30 combines with J gene TRBJ2-7, with no clear D. V was clipped by 2 bases and J by 7 bases, with 12 bases between them. The CDR3 runs 12 residues. Germline V gives CDR1 GTSNPN, CDR2 SVGIG (reference sequence). CDR3 in DNA: TGTGCCTGGAGTCCGGAGCCCCTTGAGCAGTACTTC. Translating gives CAWSPEPLEQYF.

The chain combines TRBV30 with TRBJ1-6, with D perhaps TRBD1 (6 bases). Trimming removed 3 bases at V and 3 bases at J, with 18 bases between. Germline CDR1 is GTSNPN and CDR2 is SVGIG (reference sequence). The CDR3 has 17 amino acids. This chain's CDR3 is CAWRRRGGAGYNSPLHF. In DNA, the CDR3 is TGTGCCTGGAGGCGGCGGGGGGGCGCCGGCTATAATTCACCCCTCCACTTT.

This chain joins TRBV30 and TRBJ2-7, with TRBD2 matching over 8 bases. CDR3 size: 14 residues. V lost 2 bases to trimming and J lost 6 bases; unmatched junction nucleotides: 9. Germline-derived CDR1 and CDR2 are GTSNPN and SVGIG (reference sequence). The CDR3 bases are TGTGCCTGGAGTCCGCGGGGGGCGACAGGCGAGCAGTACTTC. It encodes CAWSPRGATGEQYF.

Only one count was recorded for this clone. This sequence joins TRBV4-1 and TRBJ2-7, with 9 bases fitting TRBD1. Germline CDR1 and CDR2: MGHRA and YSYEKL. The V segment lost 3 bases and the J segment 1 base; nucleotides outside the gene matches: 4. This CDR3 is 15 amino acids long. The CDR3 reads CASSQGGQGSYEQYF. The CDR3 DNA is TGCGCCAGCAGCCAGGGGGGACAGGGTTCCTACGAGCAGTACTTC.

Points on this clone: Given a much more abundant clone one base away, this may be a read error. V usage is TRBV5-1 and J usage is TRBJ2-3; the match to TRBD1 covers 7 bases. Germline-derived CDR1 and CDR2 are SGHRS and YFSETQ. This CDR3 comprises 14 residues. The V and J ends lost 1 base and 4 bases, in that order; junction bases with no gene match: 3. The CDR3 region has the DNA TGCGCCAGCAGCTTGTTTCAGGGGGCAGATACGCAGTATTTT. This translates into CASSLFQGADTQYF.

This clone was observed a handful of times. The chain is built from TRBV18 and TRBJ1-5, with D possibly TRBD1 on 5 matching bases. The germline CDR1 and CDR2 sequences are KGHSH and LQKENI. This CDR3 has 14 residues. Trimming cost V 9 bases and J 2 bases, with 14 bases left between them. In nucleotides, the CDR3 is TGTGCCAGTGCGGGGGTGAGAGGCAATCAGCCCCAGCATTTT. This translates into CASAGVRGNQPQHF.

This chain links TRBV7-2 with TRBJ2-7, with TRBD2 matching 7 bases. Trimming removed 6 bases from V and 0 bases from J; junction bases left unmatched: 14. CDR1 and CDR2 from the germline V gene are SGHTA and FQGNSA. The CDR3 extends over 17 amino acids. DNA for the CDR3: TGTGCCAGCAGGGGTGGGGTAGCGGGCACTAACTCCTACGAGCAGTACTTC. It specifies CASRGGVAGTNSYEQYF.

This clone was observed a handful of times. V and J are TRBV6-6 and TRBJ2-3; D call uncertain. The CDR3 is 13 residues long. Germline V gives CDR1 MNHNY, CDR2 SVGAGI (reference sequence). V lost 2 bases and J lost 3, with 6 bases in between. The DNA for the CDR3 is TGTGCCAGCAGTTACCCCGATACAGATACGCAGTATTTT. This codes for CASSYPDTDTQYF.

This clone showed up many times. V and J are TRBV13 and TRBJ2-5; TRBD2 matches 14 bases. V trimming: 5 bases; J trimming: 1 base; junction bases outside the gene matches: 3. CDR1 is PRHDT, CDR2 FYEKMQ, per germline (reference sequence). The CDR3 length is 16 residues. CDR3 sequence (DNA): TGTGCCAGCAGCCGGACTAGCGGGGGGCCCCAAGAGACCCAGTACTTC. Protein sequence: CASSRTSGGPQETQYF.

The V call is TRBV27, the J call TRBJ1-5; D gene unclear. CDR1 and CDR2 from the germline V gene are MNHEY and SMNVEV (reference sequence). V was clipped by 6 bases and J by 3 bases, with 9 bases between them. This CDR3 is 13 amino acids long. Here the CDR3 DNA reads TGTGCCAGCAGGTTGGGGTTCAATCAGCCCCAGCATTTT. Its translation: CASRLGFNQPQHF.

The CDR3, as DNA: TGTGCCAGCAGCCATGGGACAGAAACAGATACGCAGTATTTT. Protein product: CASSHGTETDTQYF. This rearrangement joins TRBV14 to TRBJ2-3, with 7 bases fitting TRBD1. CDR1 and CDR2 from the germline V gene are SGHDN and FVKESK. The trim removed 3 bases at V and 3 bases at J, leaving 3 bases unmatched. This CDR3 contains 14 residues.

The chain combines TRBV7-9 with TRBJ2-1; perhaps TRBD2 as D (6 bases). The CDR3 sequence is 12 residues long. Germline V gene data show CDR1 as SEHNR and CDR2 as FQNEAQ (reference sequence). V was shortened by 4 bases and J by 14 bases, with 15 bases between the two germline ends. CDR3 in amino acids: CASSSLDGGEFF. The CDR3 DNA is TGTGCCAGCAGCTCCCTGGATGGAGGGGAGTTCTTC. The variable domain in full, with the rest retrieved from reference TRBV7-9 and TRBJ2-1, is DTGVSQNPRHKITKRGQNVTFRCDPISEHNRLYWYRQTLGQGPEFLTYFQNEAQLEKSRLLSDRFSAERPKGSFSTLEIQRTEQGDSAMYLCASSSLDGGEFFGPGTRLTVL.

The chain links TRBV5-4 to TRBJ1-4; 8 nucleotides match TRBD1. The CDR3 is 18 residues long. With 3 bases clipped from V and 7 bases from J, the junction kept 17 bases outside the gene matches. Germline loops: CDR1 SGHNT, CDR2 YYREEE (reference sequence). The CDR3 reads CASSSYRDRTPSGEKLFF. CDR3 nucleotide sequence: TGTGCCAGCAGCTCTTACCGGGACAGGACACCCTCGGGTGAAAAACTGTTTTTT.

The chain couples TRBV6-5 to TRBJ2-7, with D perhaps TRBD1 (5 bases). Trimming removed 6 bases from V and 3 bases from J, with 12 bases in between. Germline assignment: CDR1 MNHEY and CDR2 SVGAGI. This CDR3 has 13 amino acids. The CDR3 nucleotides are TGTGCCAGCAGCCCCGACAGAGGCTACGAGCAGTACTTC. It specifies CASSPDRGYEQYF.

This chain joins TRBV4-1 and TRBJ2-1; 9 bases match TRBD2. The CDR3 contains 18 residues. Germline-derived CDR1 and CDR2 are MGHRA and YSYEKL. The V and J ends lost 1 base and 2 bases, in that order; junction bases with no gene match: 9. This CDR3 is CASSQGGFSGRPYNEQFF. The CDR3 DNA follows: TGCGCCAGCAGCCAAGGGGGATTTAGCGGGAGACCCTACAATGAGCAGTTCTTC.